This TCR beta chain was profiled in a study of cytomegalovirus exposure and HLA in healthy donors (dated by TCRdb to about 2017). With regard to the full study: In an earlier analysis of 450 to 750 of the donors, around 290 Gb of sequence data and just under 120 million unique TCR beta sequences from roughly 180 million T cells were reported. In the later analysis, no new phenotypic data were used to find candidate immune exposures; instead, reliance was placed on TCR beta sequences and their occurrence across donors. The study aimed to test whether signatures of past pathogen exposure could be identified by cataloging public T cell receptors. Genome-wide SNP genotypes for about 65% of the roughly 670 donors were used in a later genetic analysis, which treated that subset as a discovery cohort. Along with the roughly 670-subject first cohort, a separate validation cohort of over 90 different subjects was used. In a later analysis, previously published TCR beta repertoires from several hundred donors were re-analyzed and high-resolution HLA genotyping was added so that TCR occurrence patterns could be studied. Typing coverage differed by locus: A, B, C, DRB1 and DQB1 were typed in roughly 620-640 donors, DQA1 in about 560, DPA1 in 600 to 610, and DPB1 in 450 to 480. The T cell repertoires of 666 subjects were profiled by immunosequencing and related to cytomegalovirus serostatus. Donor age, sex, ethnicity and CMV serostatus were collected together with the repertoire data. About five DR-DQ haplotypes were handled as single units for association and clustering, since linkage in the cohort was strong. An early release that covered roughly 600 HLA-typed donors contained around 330 gigabases of sequencing data and some 87 million unique TCR sequences. An earlier analysis of about 620 of the donors applied high-throughput TCR beta sequencing to assess whether each TCR beta V gene segment acted as functional or pseudogenic. Every repertoire in the discovery cohort had been generated on one and the same sequencing platform. HLA typing included class I and class II loci at four-digit resolution. Among 398 genotyped donors of the cohort, an average of roughly 230,000 unique TCR beta nucleotide sequences was sequenced per donor, of which approximately 18% were non-productive. Of the roughly 400 genotyped donors, 81% fell in the genetic ancestry cluster associated with self-reported Caucasian donors. To predict cytomegalovirus infection status, the study combined high-throughput TCR immunosequencing, statistical association of individual TCRs with disease status, and machine learning. What the authors observed across the whole study: Most TCR sequences were observed very rarely across donors, whereas some public TCRs were present in many individuals. Immune exposure information for the cohort was limited to CMV serostatus. In a later analysis, several top co-occurrence clusters were reported to appear linked to parvovirus B19, influenza, CMV and Epstein-Barr virus. Compared with equally common non-associated chains, HLA-associated TCR beta chains in a later analysis were more clonally expanded and had lower generation probabilities. The classifier was reported to diagnose cytomegalovirus status with high specificity and sensitivity in both the original cohort and the validation cohort. Roughly uniform sequencing depth across donors was assumed in presence/absence analyses, although this assumption may not hold. At a false discovery rate of 0.05, a later analysis linked 16,951 TCR beta sequences to specific HLA alleles. According to the authors, the approach could potentially be generalized to other disease states and immunological phenotypes. Compared with the roughly 600-donor mean, donors in an Asian-associated ancestry cluster had fewer N-insertions in productive TCRs, according to a later genetic analysis. V-gene and J-gene trimming of TCR beta chains was associated with a missense DCLRE1C variant in a later genetic analysis, and the association was replicated in an independent cohort. A further reported finding was that TCR beta sequences accurately predicted the HLA-A and HLA-B alleles for most subjects in the first cohort. In a later analysis, most CMV-associated TCR beta chains were found to appear HLA-restricted, with HLA associations seemingly driven largely by CMV exposure. Linkage disequilibrium might explain the correlated functional status among segregating V segments, but an unknown experimental factor could not be excluded. The earlier analysis of approximately 540 of the donors excluded about 16 rarely observed V segments, including chromosome 9 orphons, because counts were too low. A later analysis found that TCR association rates varied across HLA loci, with DRB1 alleles showing the most associated TCRs and HLA-C alleles the fewest. Only TCR beta chains were sequenced in this cohort, and the absence of alpha or paired-chain data limited detectable features. A total of some 180 TCR beta chains were listed by the study as associated with cytomegalovirus. Some IMGT-functional V segments, including TRBV6-2 and TRBV6-3, could not be told apart with the 87-base-pair reads, so those segments were excluded. In vitro tests confirmed that a few of the cytomegalovirus-associated TCR beta chains recognize cytomegalovirus antigens. In an earlier analysis of 587 of the donors, most TCR beta V segments appeared in productive rearrangements about 87% or about 30% of the time, broadly matching IMGT annotations. Because HLA typing was missing for some donors at each locus, association tests included only the typed subset. Assigning TCR associations to individual alleles was difficult when HLA alleles, especially DR and DQ, strongly co-occurred. The sequencing pipeline was judged likely to have produced a cluster of highly shared sequence variants as a technical artifact.

Trimmed from V: 1 base; trimmed from J: 7 bases; junction bases lacking a gene match: 14. The CDR3 runs 19 residues from the cysteine to the phenylalanine. CDR3 DNA is the only sequence kept; it has 57 bases, read in frame from the first base. Looking up the germline V gene (reference sequence) yields CDR1 SGHNT and CDR2 YYREEE. This clone was seen just once. There is no known antigen for this receptor. No base quality information exists; no much larger clone differs at one position. The cohort was made up of about 670 healthy bone marrow donors. At the time of sampling, all cohort members were nominally healthy, though unrecorded immune exposures were likely present. The donor tested CMV seropositive, placing the donor among the 289 seropositive members of the cohort. A peripheral blood sample was provided by each donor, and peripheral blood mononuclear cells were used for TCR beta sequencing. The Qiagen DNeasy Blood Extraction Kit was used to extract genomic DNA from the blood cell samples.

The protocol used for the library was the immunoSEQ multiplex PCR assay. For the multiplex PCR, a mixture combining 60 forward primers for TCR Vbeta segments and 13 reverse primers for TCR Jbeta segments was used. Amplification of the CDR3 region of rearranged TCR beta genes was performed with a multiplex PCR assay on genomic DNA. On the Illumina HiSeq System, the amplified TCR beta libraries were sequenced as 87-base-pair reads. The study's own analysis went as follows. Across the roughly 700 repertoires, a later analysis counted tens of millions of unique TCR beta chains, roughly 11 million of which were shared by at least two donors. To remove PCR and sequencing errors, raw reads were error-corrected and collapsed into unique sequences using a nearest-neighbor algorithm that merged closely related sequences. V, D and J gene segments were assigned by aligning CDR3 sequences to IMGT reference sequences. For a sequence to be retained, a match of at least six nucleotides to both a V gene segment and a J gene segment was required. A rearrangement counted as productive if the CDR3 had no stop codons and remained in frame with V and J, and every other rearrangement counted as non-productive. Following IMGT convention, CDR3 was defined as the stretch from the second conserved V-encoded cysteine to the conserved J-encoded phenylalanine. The earlier analysis of about 560 of the donors excluded any sequence lacking an unambiguous match to a single V gene segment. An earlier analysis of 587 of the donors called V segments functional above 56.7% productive rearrangements and segregating when the between-donor standard deviation exceeded 5%. A statistical classification framework was developed to diagnose cytomegalovirus status using the catalog of TCR beta chain sequences. V and J gene assignment, in a later analysis, came from comparing TCR nucleotide sequences with IMGT/GENE-DB human TR gene sequences. A later analysis assigned CDR3 sequences and most-parsimonious VDJ recombination scenarios with the TCRdist pipeline. In a later analysis, every TCR beta chain was defined by the combination of its CDR3 amino acid sequence and its V-gene family, and reads without a unique V-gene family were dropped. As a way to deal with suspected cross-contamination and a sequencing artifact, a later analysis dropped 500 to 700 nucleotide sequences that were highly shared and had low generation probability. For each public chain, a later analysis derived a clonal expansion index from normalized ranks of inferred template counts within each repertoire. In a later analysis, generation probabilities were computed with a VDJ recombination model fitted to out-of-frame rearrangements, and the resulting probabilities were checked against IGoR. In a later analysis, hypergeometric tests were used to score TCR-TCR, TCR-HLA and TCR-CMV co-occurrence, with a repertoire-size bias correction applied to TCR pairs. A later analysis estimated false discovery rates by permuting HLA or CMV assignments 20 times. In a later analysis, co-occurring TCRs were grouped using DBSCAN, with TCRdist sequence similarity added in when clustering inside HLA-allele-positive subsets. For co-occurrence clustering, repertoires with fewer than 30,000 or more than 120,000 public chains were excluded, along with roughly 5 repertoires with anomalous nucleotide sharing. TCRdb provides this immuneACCESS table in a form limited to in-frame rearrangements. Some clones are lacking; in checked studies, under half of them reflect an unresolved V gene, and why the rest are absent is not known. The DNA was the basis for D and trimming; V, J and clone size are from that table. Present in this sample are 150,000 to 200,000 clones, 75% to 85% of which were seen just once. In total, the top ten clones hold approximately 14% of the sample.

This clonotype was obtained from a woman in her twenties or thirties in good health and CMV-seropositive. The chain links TRBV5-4 with TRBJ1-4; 12 bases in the junction line up with TRBD1. Input material: PBMCs. The nucleotide sequence reads as follows: TGTGCCAGCAGCTTGCTCTTGGGACAGGGGGCTGCGACGAGTGAAAAACTGTTTTTT. This sequence encodes CASSLLLGQGAATSEKLFF.